This T cell receptor beta chain was observed in a study of blood T cell repertoires in COVID-19. V shed 0 bases and J 7 bases; nucleotides not matched to a gene: 3. There are 15 residues in the CDR3. CDR1 is MGHRA and CDR2 is YSYEKL in the germline V gene. The protocol was immunoSEQ multiplex PCR, while the TCRdb copy is restricted to in-frame clones and leaves out a portion. The sample holds 150,000 to 200,000 clones, roughly four fifths seen once. V is TRBV4-1 and J is TRBJ1-6, with 7 bases identical to TRBD1. This clonotype was obtained from a woman between 65 and 79 years old with COVID-19, enrolled during active disease. Sequencing input: peripheral blood. The DNA for the CDR3 is TGCGCCAGCAGCCAAGAACCACAGGGGAATTCACCCCTCCACTTT. Translating gives CASSQEPQGNSPLHF.